This T cell receptor beta chain was sequenced for a study of cytomegalovirus exposure and HLA in healthy donors. This CDR3 contains 15 residues. The V gene's germline CDR1 is MGHRA and CDR2 YSYEKL. The V end lost 0 bases, the J end lost 6 bases, and 11 bases lay between the germline ends. Healthy bone marrow donors made up the cohort. Overall study results and limits: At a 0.05 false discovery rate, a later analysis found 18,000 or so TCR beta sequences to be associated with HLA alleles.

This clone was found a few times. Antigen specificity is unknown. The PCR was carried out with 60 Vbeta primers and 13 Jbeta primers. TCRdb's table, derived via immunoSEQ multiplex PCR, lists solely in-frame clones and lacks some. The sample contains about 220,000 clones, over 60% of which appear only once. This clonotype was obtained from a male donor in good health and CMV-seronegative. Material: PBMCs. J is TRBJ2-2 and V is TRBV4-1; D perhaps matches TRBD2 (6 bases). Here the CDR3 DNA reads TGCGCCAGCAGCCAAGATCGATGGGGGGCCGGGGAGCTGTTTTTT. As protein: CASSQDRWGAGELFF.